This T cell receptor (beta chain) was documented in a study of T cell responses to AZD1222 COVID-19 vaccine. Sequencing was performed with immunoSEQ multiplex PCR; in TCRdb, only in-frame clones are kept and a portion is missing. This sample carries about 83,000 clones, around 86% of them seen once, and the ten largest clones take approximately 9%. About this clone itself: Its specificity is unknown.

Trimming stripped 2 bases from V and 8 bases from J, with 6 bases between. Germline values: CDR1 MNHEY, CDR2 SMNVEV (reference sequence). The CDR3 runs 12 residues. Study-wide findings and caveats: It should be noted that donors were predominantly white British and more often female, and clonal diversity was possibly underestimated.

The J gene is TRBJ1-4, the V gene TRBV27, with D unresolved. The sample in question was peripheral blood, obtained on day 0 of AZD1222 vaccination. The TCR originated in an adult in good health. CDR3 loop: CASSLVGEKLFF. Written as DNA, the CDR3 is TGTGCCAGCAGTTTAGTGGGGGAAAAACTGTTTTTT.